Below are 21 T cell receptor beta chains sequenced from a single sample in a study of blood T cell repertoires in COVID-19. TCRdb keeps only in-frame clones here, not all; method: immunoSEQ multiplex PCR. The sample shows around 200,000 clones, approximately 85% of them seen only once. The sample comprised peripheral blood. All receptors derive from a woman of 80 years or more with acute or convalescent COVID-19.

The rearrangement links TRBV7-9 to TRBJ1-4; perhaps TRBD1 as D (6 bases). This CDR3 comprises 15 residues. Germline V gene lookup returns CDR1 SEHNR and CDR2 FQNEAQ (reference sequence). Trimming removed 5 bases at V and 8 bases at J, with 18 bases between. CDR3 DNA sequence: TGTGCCAGCAGCCCCCACCCTCAAGGGGGAGAAAAACTGTTTTTT. It yields the protein CASSPHPQGGEKLFF.

The chain joins TRBV27 to TRBJ2-1; 10 positions match TRBD2. The length of the CDR3 is 18 residues. Germline V gives CDR1 MNHEY, CDR2 SMNVEV (reference sequence). V was pared by 0 bases and J by 4 bases, with 9 bases of the junction left unmatched. CDR3 sequence (DNA): TGTGCCAGCAGTTTATCCGGACTAGCGGCCCAAAAGTACAATGAGCAGTTCTTC. Encoded protein: CASSLSGLAAQKYNEQFF.

The CDR3 coding sequence is TGCAGTGCTAGACAGAGGGCTGAAGCTTTCTTT. Encoded protein: CSARQRAEAFF. The rearrangement links TRBV20-1 to TRBJ1-1; no clear D. V lost 2 bases to trimming and J lost 6 bases, with 7 bases between them. Looked up from germline, CDR1 is DFQATT and CDR2 is SNEGSKA (reference sequence). The CDR3 is made up of 11 amino acids.

This chain uses TRBV7-2 with TRBJ2-2, with 8 bases that match TRBD2. This CDR3 region has 18 residues. The V and J ends lost 3 bases and 3 bases, in that order; junction bases with no gene match: 12. Germline CDR1 reads SGHTA; CDR2 reads FQGNSA. The CDR3 sequence: CASSFRLAGGRYTGELFF. CDR3 sequence (DNA): TGTGCCAGCAGCTTCCGCCTCGCGGGAGGCCGGTACACCGGGGAGCTGTTTTTT.

The chain carries TRBV7-6 and TRBJ2-5, with TRBD2 matching over 11 bases. Germline values: CDR1 SGHVS, CDR2 FNYEAQ. After removal of 5 bases from V and 4 bases from J, the junction contained 6 bases not matched to a gene. CDR3 length: 15 amino acids. CDR3 coding DNA: TGTGCCAGCAGCAAAACTAGCGGGAGTCCAGAGACCCAGTACTTC. Encoded protein: CASSKTSGSPETQYF.

The CDR3 DNA reads as TGTGCCAGCAGTTTATCTCTCAGCCAAGAGACCCAGTACTTC. Amino acid sequence: CASSLSLSQETQYF. The chain uses TRBV27 and TRBJ2-5, with D unresolved. The germline CDR1 and CDR2 sequences are MNHEY and SMNVEV (reference sequence). The CDR3 spans 14 residues. Between the trimmed V and J ends, which lost 0 bases and 1 base, there was a span of 6 bases.

This chain uses TRBV5-1 with TRBJ2-3; D is possibly TRBD2 (6 bases). Looked up from germline, CDR1 is SGHRS and CDR2 is YFSETQ. Trimming stripped 4 bases from V and 2 bases from J, with 17 bases between. The CDR3 extends over 16 amino acids. The DNA for the CDR3 is TGCGCCAGCAGCCCACCCTACGGGGGTCCCACAGATACGCAGTATTTT. Its protein product is CASSPPYGGPTDTQYF.

The J gene is TRBJ1-2, the V gene TRBV5-5; TRBD1 is a possible D gene (6 bases). Trimming shortened V by 4 bases and J by 6 bases, and 13 bases separated the two germline ends. Germline loops: CDR1 SGHKS, CDR2 YYEKEE (reference sequence). The CDR3 length is 13 residues. CDR3 sequence: CASSALGAHGYTF. The CDR3, as DNA: TGTGCCAGCAGCGCATTGGGGGCGCATGGCTACACCTTC. Based on the CDR3 plus reference TRBV5-5 and TRBJ1-2, the full variable domain is DAGVTQSPTHLIKTRGQQVTLRCSPISGHKSVSWYQQVLGQGPQFIFQYYEKEERGRGNFPDRFSARQFPNYSSELNVNALLLGDSALYLCASSALGAHGYTFGSGTRLTVV.

The rearrangement joins TRBV6-6 to TRBJ2-3; 11 bases align to TRBD2. CDR1 MNHNY and CDR2 SVGAGI come from the germline V gene (reference sequence). The CDR3 contains 16 residues. V dropped 5 bases and J dropped 3; count of bases not matched to a gene: 7. In nucleotides, the CDR3 is TGTGCCAGCAGTCCCCGACTAGCGGGATTGACAGATACGCAGTATTTT. It yields the protein CASSPRLAGLTDTQYF.

The genes are TRBV11-2 and TRBJ1-1; 7 bases are a match to TRBD1. Germline-derived CDR1 and CDR2 are SGHAT and FQNNGV. With 5 bases clipped from V and 2 bases from J, the junction kept 11 bases outside the gene matches. The CDR3 length is 16 residues. CDR3 in DNA: TGTGCCAGCAGCCTTCGATTTGGGACAGTTAACACTGAAGCTTTCTTT. Translating gives CASSLRFGTVNTEAFF.

In nucleotides, the CDR3 is TGTGCCAGCAGCTTCCTAAGGGGGCTGGGCTACACCTTC. It specifies CASSFLRGLGYTF. The rearrangement joins TRBV7-9 to TRBJ1-2; 7 nucleotides align to TRBD1. V gave up 3 bases and J gave up 8 bases; unmatched junction bases: 6. Germline CDR1 reads SEHNR; CDR2 reads FQNEAQ (reference sequence). CDR3 length: 13 residues.

This clone appeared a few times. This chain links TRBV6-2 or TRBV6-3 with TRBJ2-5; D remains ambiguous. Germline CDR1 and CDR2: MNHEY and SVGEGT. CDR3 length: 14 amino acids. Trimming took 4 bases from V and 1 from J, leaving 10 bases between them. CDR3 protein: CASSFRRLQETQYF. The CDR3 nucleotides are TGTGCCAGCAGTTTCCGGCGGCTCCAAGAGACCCAGTACTTC.

The rearrangement joins TRBV28 to TRBJ2-1, with 11 bases fitting TRBD1. The CDR3 spans 18 residues. The J segment lost 2 bases and the V segment lost 2 bases, leaving 8 bases of the junction unmatched. Germline loops: CDR1 MDHEN, CDR2 SYDVKM. The chain's CDR3 is CASSLPLGQGAPYNEQFF. In DNA, the CDR3 is TGTGCCAGCAGTTTACCCCTCGGACAGGGGGCGCCCTACAATGAGCAGTTCTTC.

The sample holds a few counts of this clone. The genes are TRBV6-5 and TRBJ2-4; weak D call: TRBD1 (6 bases). The CDR3 consists of 13 residues. The V gene's germline CDR1 is MNHEY and CDR2 SVGAGI. Trimming pared 0 bases from V and 8 bases from J, leaving 8 bases between. CDR3: CASSYSSGDIQYF. The CDR3 nucleotides are TGTGCCAGCAGTTACTCATCAGGGGACATTCAGTACTTC.

This clone has just a few counts. Here the CDR3 DNA reads TGTGCCAGCAGCTTAGGGAGGGGCGGCTGGAGCTCCTACAATGAGCAGTTCTTC. It specifies CASSLGRGGWSSYNEQFF. V usage is TRBV7-8 and J usage is TRBJ2-1; a possible D gene is TRBD2 (6 bases). Trimming removed 1 base at V and 0 bases at J, with 16 bases between. Germline values: CDR1 SGHVS, CDR2 FQNEAQ. The CDR3 has 18 amino acids.

The chain uses TRBV6-5 and TRBJ1-1; weak D call: TRBD1 (5 bases). The germline gives CDR1 MNHEY, CDR2 SVGAGI. This CDR3 contains 14 residues. Trimming stripped 6 bases from V and 5 bases from J, with 16 bases between. CDR3 protein: CASRRPSQGTEAFF. The DNA for the CDR3 is TGTGCCAGCAGACGACCGTCGCAGGGAACTGAAGCTTTCTTT.

The V and J genes are TRBV3-1 (or the pseudogene TRBV3-2) and TRBJ1-1, with D hard to call. This CDR3 contains 14 residues. CDR1 and CDR2 (germline): LGHDT, YNNKEL (reference sequence). V gave up 2 bases and J gave up 0 bases, with 7 bases separating them. The CDR3 loop is CASSQLGLNTEAFF. The CDR3 DNA reads as TGTGCCAGCAGCCAACTGGGCCTGAACACTGAAGCTTTCTTT.

This chain links TRBV5-4 with TRBJ2-1; 13 bases fit TRBD2. This CDR3 comprises 17 residues. The V segment lost 4 bases and the J segment 7 bases; nucleotides outside the gene matches: 11. The germline V gene encodes CDR1 SGHNT and CDR2 YYREEE (reference sequence). The CDR3 DNA is TGTGCCAGCAGCCGACAACTAGCGGGAGGGCCTAAAAATGAGCAGTTCTTC. Translating it yields CASSRQLAGGPKNEQFF.

About this clone: Additional DNA sequences in this sample encode the identical CDR3. V is TRBV2 and J is TRBJ1-1; possible D gene TRBD1, 5 bases. The germline V and J ends were trimmed by 6 bases and 2 bases, with 10 bases remaining between them. CDR3 length: 13 amino acids. Germline V gene sequence: CDR1 SNHLY, CDR2 FYNNEI. CDR3 residues: CASSSQGNTEAFF. CDR3 DNA sequence: TGTGCCAGCAGCTCTCAGGGTAACACTGAAGCTTTCTTT.

There are a few counts of this clone. The chain links TRBV6-5 to TRBJ1-5; D possibly corresponds to TRBD1 (6 bases). The CDR3 sequence is 15 residues long. Germline assignment: CDR1 MNHEY and CDR2 SVGAGI. V was cut by 0 bases and J by 5 bases, with 11 bases left in between. The CDR3 region is CASSYSQGSHQPQHF. The CDR3 DNA sequence: TGTGCCAGCAGTTACTCACAGGGCTCTCATCAGCCCCAGCATTTT.

The genes are TRBV7-3 and TRBJ2-4; 10 bases agree with TRBD2. This CDR3 comprises 18 residues. Per germline, CDR1 SGHTA and CDR2 FQGTGA. V shed 3 bases and J 4 bases; nucleotides not matched to a gene: 12. This CDR3 reads CASSFRTIELAGKNIQYF. The CDR3 nucleotides read TGTGCCAGCAGCTTCCGCACAATCGAACTAGCGGGAAAAAACATTCAGTACTTC.